A single sample is the source of the 3 T cell receptor beta chains below, sequenced in a study of patients and donors after allogeneic stem cell transplantation. MiXCR was run by TCRdb on the RT-PCR reads, yielding one entry per CDR3 protein. The repertoire holds tens of thousands of distinct CDR3 sequences, with roughly 30% as singletons. The sequencing input was blood, either unsorted or a sorted T cell fraction (not recorded which). The receptors originated from a human donor who was either an allogeneic HSCT recipient or a stem cell or donor lymphocyte infusion donor (not recorded which). It is not recorded whose cells these are; they may come from a transplant donor.

There are a few counts of this clonotype. The V call is TRBV15, the J call TRBJ2-5; weak D call: TRBD2 (6 bases). V was shortened by 1 base and J by 4 bases, with 10 bases between the two germline ends. The length of the CDR3 is 14 residues. The germline gives CDR1 LNHNV, CDR2 YYDKDF (reference sequence). In DNA, the CDR3 is TGTGCCACCAGCAGAGGTGGAGGGAGAGAGACCCAGTACTTC. Residues: CATSRGGGRETQYF.

The chain uses TRBV29-1 and TRBJ2-2; a possible D gene is TRBD2 (6 bases). V shed 5 bases and J shed 6 bases, with 13 bases lying between them. CDR1 SQVTM and CDR2 ANQGSEA come from the germline V gene. This CDR3 contains 13 residues. The CDR3 reads CSVWDFKPGELFF. DNA of the CDR3: TGCAGCGTTTGGGACTTCAAACCCGGGGAGCTGTTTTTT.

CDR3 amino acids: CASSYPGPNYEQYF. CDR3 coding DNA: TGTGCCAGCAGTTACCCCGGGCCAAACTACGAGCAGTACTTC. The rearrangement joins TRBV6-5 to TRBJ2-7; no reliable D call. The V end lost 2 bases, the J end lost 3 bases, and 11 bases lay between the germline ends. This CDR3 is 14 amino acids long. Germline values: CDR1 MNHEY, CDR2 SVGAGI.